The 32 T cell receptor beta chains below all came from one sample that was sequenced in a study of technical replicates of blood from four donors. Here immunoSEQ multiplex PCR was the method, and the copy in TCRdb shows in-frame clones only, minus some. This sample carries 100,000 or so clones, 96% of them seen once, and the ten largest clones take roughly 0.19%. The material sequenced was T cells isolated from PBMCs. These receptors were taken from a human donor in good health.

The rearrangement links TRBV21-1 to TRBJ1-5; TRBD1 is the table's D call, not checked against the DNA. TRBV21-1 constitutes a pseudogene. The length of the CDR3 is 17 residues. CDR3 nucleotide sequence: TGTGCCAGCAGCTCAATCAAAGGGGGACATAGCAATCAGCCCCAGCATTTT. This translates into CASSSIKGGHSNQPQHF.

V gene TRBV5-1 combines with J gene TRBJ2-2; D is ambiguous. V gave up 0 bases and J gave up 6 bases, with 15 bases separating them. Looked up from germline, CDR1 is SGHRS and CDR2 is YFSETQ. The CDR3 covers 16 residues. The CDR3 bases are TGCGCCAGCAGCTTGGCCCCTCAGAATATGGCCGGGGAGCTGTTTTTT. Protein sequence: CASSLAPQNMAGELFF.

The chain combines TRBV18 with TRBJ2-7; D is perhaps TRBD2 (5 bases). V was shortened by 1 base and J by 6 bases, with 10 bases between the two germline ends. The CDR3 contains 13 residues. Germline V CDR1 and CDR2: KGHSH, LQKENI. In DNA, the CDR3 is TGTGCCAGCTCACCACTCGGGGTTGGCGAGCAGTACTTC. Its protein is CASSPLGVGEQYF.

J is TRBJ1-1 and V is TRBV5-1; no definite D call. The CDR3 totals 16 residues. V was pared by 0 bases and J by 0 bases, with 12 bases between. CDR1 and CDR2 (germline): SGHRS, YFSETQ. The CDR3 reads CASSLGARSLNTEAFF. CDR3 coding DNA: TGCGCCAGCAGCTTGGGGGCCCGGTCTTTGAACACTGAAGCTTTCTTT.

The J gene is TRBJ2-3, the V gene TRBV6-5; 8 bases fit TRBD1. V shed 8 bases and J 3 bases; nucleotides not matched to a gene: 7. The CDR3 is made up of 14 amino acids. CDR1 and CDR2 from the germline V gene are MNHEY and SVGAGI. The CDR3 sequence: CASGDRGGTDTQYF. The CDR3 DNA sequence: TGTGCCAGCGGAGACAGGGGTGGGACAGATACGCAGTATTTT.

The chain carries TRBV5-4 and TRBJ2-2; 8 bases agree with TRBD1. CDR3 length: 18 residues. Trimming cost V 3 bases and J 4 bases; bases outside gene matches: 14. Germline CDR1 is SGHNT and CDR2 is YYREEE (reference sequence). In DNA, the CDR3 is TGTGCCAGCAGCTCATCGAAAACGGGTACAGGGGGCACCGGGGAGCTGTTTTTT. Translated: CASSSSKTGTGGTGELFF.

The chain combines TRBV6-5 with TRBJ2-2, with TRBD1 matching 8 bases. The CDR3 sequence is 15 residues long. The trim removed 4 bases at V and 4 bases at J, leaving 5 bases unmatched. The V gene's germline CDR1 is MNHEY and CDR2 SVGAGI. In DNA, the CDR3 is TGTGCCAGCAGTTTGCACAGGGGGTCCACCGGGGAGCTGTTTTTT. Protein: CASSLHRGSTGELFF.

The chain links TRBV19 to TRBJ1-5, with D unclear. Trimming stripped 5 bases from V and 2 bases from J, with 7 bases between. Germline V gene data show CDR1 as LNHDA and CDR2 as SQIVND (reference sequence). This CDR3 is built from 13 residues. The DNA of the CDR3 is TGTGCCAGTAGTCGACGGGGCAATCAGCCCCAGCATTTT. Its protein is CASSRRGNQPQHF.

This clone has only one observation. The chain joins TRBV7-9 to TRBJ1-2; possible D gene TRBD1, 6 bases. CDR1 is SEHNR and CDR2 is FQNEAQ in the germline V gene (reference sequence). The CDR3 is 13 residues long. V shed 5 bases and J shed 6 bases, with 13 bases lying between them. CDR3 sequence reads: CASSLVQGNGYTF. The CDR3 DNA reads TGTGCCAGCAGCCTGGTACAGGGTAATGGCTACACCTTC.

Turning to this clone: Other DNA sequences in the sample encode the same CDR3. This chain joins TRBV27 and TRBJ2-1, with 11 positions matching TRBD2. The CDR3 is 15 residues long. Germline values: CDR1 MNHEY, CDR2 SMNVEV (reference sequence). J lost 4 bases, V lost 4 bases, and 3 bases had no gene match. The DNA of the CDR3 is TGTGCCAGCAGTTCCGGGACTAGCGGATACAATGAGCAGTTCTTC. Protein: CASSSGTSGYNEQFF.

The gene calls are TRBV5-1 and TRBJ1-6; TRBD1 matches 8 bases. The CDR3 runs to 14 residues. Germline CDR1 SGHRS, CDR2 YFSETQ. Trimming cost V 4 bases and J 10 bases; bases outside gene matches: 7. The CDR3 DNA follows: TGCGCCAGCAGCCCGGGTGACAGGGGCTCACCCCTCCACTTT. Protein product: CASSPGDRGSPLHF.

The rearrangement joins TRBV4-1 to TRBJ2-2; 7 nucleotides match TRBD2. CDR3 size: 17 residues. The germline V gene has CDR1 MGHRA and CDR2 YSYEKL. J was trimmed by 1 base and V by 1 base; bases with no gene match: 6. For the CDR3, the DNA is TGCGCCAGCAGCCAAGCGGTGCTAGCGGAGAACACCGGGGAGCTGTTTTTT. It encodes CASSQAVLAENTGELFF.

This CDR3 reads CASSIGGTGELFF. The CDR3 bases are TGTGCCAGTAGTATAGGAGGTACCGGGGAGCTGTTTTTT. This chain links TRBV19 with TRBJ2-2, with D unclear. This CDR3 comprises 13 residues. Germline V gene sequence: CDR1 LNHDA, CDR2 SQIVND (reference sequence). Trimming took off 1 base at V and 5 bases at J, with 5 bases between the two ends.

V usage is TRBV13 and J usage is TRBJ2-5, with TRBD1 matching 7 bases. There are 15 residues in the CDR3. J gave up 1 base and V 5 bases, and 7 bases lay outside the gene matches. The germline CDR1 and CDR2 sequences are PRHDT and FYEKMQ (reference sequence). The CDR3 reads CASSRRKGAQETQYF. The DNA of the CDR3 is TGTGCCAGCAGCCGCAGGAAGGGGGCCCAAGAGACCCAGTACTTC. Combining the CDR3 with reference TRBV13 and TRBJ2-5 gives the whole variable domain AAGVIQSPRHLIKEKRETATLKCYPIPRHDTVYWYQQGPGQDPQFLISFYEKMQSDKGSIPDRFSAQQFSDYHSELNMSSLELGDSALYFCASSRRKGAQETQYFGPGTRLLVL.

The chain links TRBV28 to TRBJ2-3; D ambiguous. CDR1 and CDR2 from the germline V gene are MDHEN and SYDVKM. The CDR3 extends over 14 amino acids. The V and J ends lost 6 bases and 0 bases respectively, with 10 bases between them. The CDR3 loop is CASSVYSSTDTQYF. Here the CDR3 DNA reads TGTGCCAGCAGCGTATATTCTAGCACAGATACGCAGTATTTT.

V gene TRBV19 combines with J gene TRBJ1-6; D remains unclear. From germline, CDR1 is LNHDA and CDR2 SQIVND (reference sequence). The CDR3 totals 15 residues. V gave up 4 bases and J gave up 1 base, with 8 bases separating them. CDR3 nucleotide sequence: TGTGCCAGTAGTACGCGGGGATCCTATAATTCACCCCTCCACTTT. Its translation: CASSTRGSYNSPLHF.

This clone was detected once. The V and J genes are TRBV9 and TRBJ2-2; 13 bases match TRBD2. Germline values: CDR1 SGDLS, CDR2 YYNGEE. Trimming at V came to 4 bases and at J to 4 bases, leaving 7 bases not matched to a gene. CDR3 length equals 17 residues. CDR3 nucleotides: TGTGCCAGCAGCCCCGGACTAGCGGGAGACAGCACCGGGGAGCTGTTTTTT. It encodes CASSPGLAGDSTGELFF.

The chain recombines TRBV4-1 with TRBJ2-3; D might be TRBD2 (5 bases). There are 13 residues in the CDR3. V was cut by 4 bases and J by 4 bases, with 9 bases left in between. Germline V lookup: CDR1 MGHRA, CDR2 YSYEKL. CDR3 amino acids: CASSPGISDTQYF. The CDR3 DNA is TGCGCCAGCAGCCCGGGGATCTCAGATACGCAGTATTTT.

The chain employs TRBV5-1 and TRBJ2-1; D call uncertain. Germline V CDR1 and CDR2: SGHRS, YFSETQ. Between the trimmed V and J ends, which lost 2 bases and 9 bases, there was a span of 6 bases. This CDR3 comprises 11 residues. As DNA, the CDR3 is TGCGCCAGCAGCTTCGACTTTGAGCAGTTCTTC. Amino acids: CASSFDFEQFF.

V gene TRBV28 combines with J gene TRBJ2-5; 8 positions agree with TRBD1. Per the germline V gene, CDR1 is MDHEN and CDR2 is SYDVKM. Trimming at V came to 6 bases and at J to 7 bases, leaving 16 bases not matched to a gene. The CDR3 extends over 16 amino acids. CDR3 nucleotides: TGTGCCAGCAGCCACAGGGGGGCTTCAGCCGTTCGGACCCAGTACTTC. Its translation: CASSHRGASAVRTQYF.

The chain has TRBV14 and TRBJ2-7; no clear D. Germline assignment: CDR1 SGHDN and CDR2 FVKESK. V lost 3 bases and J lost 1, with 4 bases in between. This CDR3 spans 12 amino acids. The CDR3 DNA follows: TGTGCCAGCAGCCATTCGTCCTACGAGCAGTACTTC. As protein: CASSHSSYEQYF.

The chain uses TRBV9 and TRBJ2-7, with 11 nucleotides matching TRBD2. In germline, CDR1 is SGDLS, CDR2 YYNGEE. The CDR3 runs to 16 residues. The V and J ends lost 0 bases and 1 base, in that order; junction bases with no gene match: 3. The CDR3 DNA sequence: TGTGCCAGCAGCGTAGGGGGACTAGCGGCGTCCTACGAGCAGTACTTC. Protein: CASSVGGLAASYEQYF.

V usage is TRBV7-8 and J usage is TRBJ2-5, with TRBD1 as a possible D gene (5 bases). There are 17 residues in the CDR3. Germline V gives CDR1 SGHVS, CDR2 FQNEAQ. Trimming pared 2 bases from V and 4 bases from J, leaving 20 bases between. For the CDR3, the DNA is TGTGCCAGCAGCTTACCCCCCAGGGTGTTGTCCGGAGAGACCCAGTACTTC. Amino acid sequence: CASSLPPRVLSGETQYF.

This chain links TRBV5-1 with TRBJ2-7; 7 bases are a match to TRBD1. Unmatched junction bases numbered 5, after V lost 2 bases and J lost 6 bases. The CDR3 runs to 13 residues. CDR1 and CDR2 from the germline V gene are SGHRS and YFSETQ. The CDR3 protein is CASSLPNRGEQYF. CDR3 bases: TGCGCCAGCAGCTTACCAAACAGGGGCGAGCAGTACTTC.

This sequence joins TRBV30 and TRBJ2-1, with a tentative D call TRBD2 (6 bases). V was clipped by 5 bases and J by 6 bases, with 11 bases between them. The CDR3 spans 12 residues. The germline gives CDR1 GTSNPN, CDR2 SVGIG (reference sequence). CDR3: CAWSIGGNEQFF. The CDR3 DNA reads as TGTGCCTGGTCGATCGGGGGCAATGAGCAGTTCTTC.

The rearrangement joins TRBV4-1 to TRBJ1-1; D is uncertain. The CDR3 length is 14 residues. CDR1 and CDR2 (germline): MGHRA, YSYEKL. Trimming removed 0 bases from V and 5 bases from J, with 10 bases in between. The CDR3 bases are TGCGCCAGCAGCCAAGATTTGGCCGGGACTGAAGCTTTCTTT. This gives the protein CASSQDLAGTEAFF.

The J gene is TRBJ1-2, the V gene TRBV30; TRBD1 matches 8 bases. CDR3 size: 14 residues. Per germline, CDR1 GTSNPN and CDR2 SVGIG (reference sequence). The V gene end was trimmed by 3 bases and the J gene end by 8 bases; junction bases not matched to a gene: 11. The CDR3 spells CAWSPPWTGKGYTF. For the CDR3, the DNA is TGTGCCTGGAGCCCCCCGTGGACAGGGAAAGGCTACACCTTC.

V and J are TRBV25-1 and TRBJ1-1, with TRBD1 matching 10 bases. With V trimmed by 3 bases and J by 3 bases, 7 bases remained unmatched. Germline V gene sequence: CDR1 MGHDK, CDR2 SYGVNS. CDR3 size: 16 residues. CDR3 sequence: CASSDYGGTGDTEAFF. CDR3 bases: TGTGCCAGCAGTGATTATGGCGGGACAGGGGACACTGAAGCTTTCTTT. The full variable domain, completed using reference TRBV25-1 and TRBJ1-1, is EADIYQTPRYLVIGTGKKITLECSQTMGHDKMYWYQQDPGMELHLIHYSYGVNSTEKGDLSSESTVSRIRTEHFPLTLESARPSHTSQYLCASSDYGGTGDTEAFFGQGTRLTVV.

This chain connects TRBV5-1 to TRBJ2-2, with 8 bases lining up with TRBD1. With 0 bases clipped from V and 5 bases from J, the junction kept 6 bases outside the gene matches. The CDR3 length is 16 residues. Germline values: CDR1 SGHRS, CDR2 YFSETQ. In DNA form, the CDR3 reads TGCGCCAGCAGCTTGGCCCCAGGGGGCGTAACCGGGGAGCTGTTTTTT. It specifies CASSLAPGGVTGELFF.

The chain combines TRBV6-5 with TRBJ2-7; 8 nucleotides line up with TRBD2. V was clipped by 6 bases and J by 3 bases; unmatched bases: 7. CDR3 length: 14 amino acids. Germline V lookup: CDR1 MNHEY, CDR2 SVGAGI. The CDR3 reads CASSRGGTSYEQYF. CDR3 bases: TGTGCCAGCAGCCGGGGGGGGACTAGCTACGAGCAGTACTTC.

In DNA, the CDR3 is TGTGCCAGCAGCCTAAGGACTGGAGAAGCTTTCTTT. Its protein product is CASSLRTGEAFF. The chain couples TRBV7-9 to TRBJ1-1; D remains ambiguous. Germline CDR1 SEHNR, CDR2 FQNEAQ (reference sequence). V gave up 5 bases and J gave up 8 bases, with 12 bases separating them. This CDR3 has 12 amino acids.

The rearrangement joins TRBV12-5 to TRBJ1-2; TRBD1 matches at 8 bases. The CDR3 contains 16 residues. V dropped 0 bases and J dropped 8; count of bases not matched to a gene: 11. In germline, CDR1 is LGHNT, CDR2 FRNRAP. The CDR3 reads CASGLVYGRTGRGYTF. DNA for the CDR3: TGTGCTAGTGGTTTGGTATACGGGAGGACAGGGCGAGGCTACACCTTC.